The next 28 T cell receptor beta chains were all read from a single sample in a study of breast tumors, draining lymph nodes, adjacent tissues. TCRdb passed the multiplex PCR reads through MiXCR, listing each CDR3 protein once. The profile shows 150,000 to 200,000 distinct CDR3 sequences, 25% to 40% of them singletons. Samples came from axillary lymph nodes draining the breast cancer. The specimen sequenced was axillary lymph node tissue. The receptors come from a female donor with breast cancer. Some clones in this sample may be carry-over from other donors' samples.

A remark on this clonotype: This may arise from a read error, as a much more abundant clone is one base away. The chain uses TRBV6-6 and TRBJ1-2; a weak D match, TRBD1 (5 bases). Trimming took off 5 bases at V and 3 bases at J, with 10 bases between the two ends. Per germline, CDR1 MNHNY and CDR2 SVGAGI (reference sequence). CDR3 length: 13 amino acids. The CDR3 spells CASSHARDYGYTF. The CDR3 region has the DNA TGTGCCAGCAGTCACGCCAGGGACTATGGCTACACCTTC.

The chain employs TRBV4-2 and TRBJ1-4; a weak D match, TRBD1 (5 bases). Germline V CDR1 and CDR2: LGHNA, YNFKEQ. Trimming shortened V by 5 bases and J by 0 bases, and 25 bases separated the two germline ends. The CDR3 totals 20 residues. CDR3 residues: CASSLLGRGSAPATNEKLFF. The CDR3 DNA follows: TGTGCCAGCAGCTTGCTGGGACGGGGATCAGCCCCAGCAACTAATGAAAAACTGTTTTTT.

Note on this clonotype: It may be a read error: a sequence one base away is much more abundant. The CDR3 here is CASSIEGLAGRAADTQCF. In DNA, the CDR3 is TGTGCCAGTAGTATAGAAGGACTAGCGGGACGAGCGGCAGATACGCAGTGTTTT. V and J are TRBV19 and TRBJ2-3, with 12 bases lining up with TRBD2. The CDR3 contains 18 residues. CDR1 and CDR2 (germline): LNHDA, SQIVND (reference sequence). The complete variable domain, with remaining parts taken from reference TRBV19 and TRBJ2-3, reads DGGITQSPKYLFRKEGQNVTLSCEQNLNHDAMYWYRQDPGQGLRLIYYSQIVNDFQKGDIAEGYSVSREKKESFPLTVTSAQKNPTAFYLCASSIEGLAGRAADTQCFGPGTRLTVL.

Many counts were recorded for this clonotype. This chain joins TRBV12-5 and TRBJ1-5; D is unresolved. Trimming removed 6 bases at V and 4 bases at J, with 7 bases between. CDR3 length: 12 amino acids. Germline values: CDR1 LGHNT, CDR2 FRNRAP. The chain's CDR3 is CASGAQNQPQHF. CDR3 bases: TGTGCTAGTGGGGCCCAAAATCAGCCCCAGCATTTT.

The chain uses TRBV20-1 and TRBJ2-7; weak D call: TRBD2 (9 bases). The germline V and J ends were trimmed by 1 base and 3 bases, with 19 bases remaining between them. The germline V gene has CDR1 DFQATT and CDR2 SNEGSKA (reference sequence). The CDR3 extends over 16 amino acids. The CDR3 sequence: CSARGTGPSGIYEQYF. As DNA, the CDR3 is TGCAGTGCTAGAGGGACAGGGCCTAGCGGGATCTACGAGCAGTACTTC.

This chain uses TRBV20-1 with TRBJ2-3; the D is unclear. The CDR3 consists of 13 residues. Germline assignment: CDR1 DFQATT and CDR2 SNEGSKA (reference sequence). Trimming pared 1 base from V and 0 bases from J, leaving 5 bases between. CDR3 in amino acids: CSARGRSTDTQYF. The CDR3 nucleotides read TGCAGTGCTAGAGGGCGTAGCACAGATACGCAGTATTTT.

This clonotype has a handful of counts. The chain employs TRBV27 and TRBJ1-4; the D gene is possibly TRBD1 (5 bases). CDR1 MNHEY and CDR2 SMNVEV come from the germline V gene (reference sequence). V was trimmed by 0 bases and J by 8 bases, leaving 13 bases between them. The CDR3 sequence is 15 residues long. In DNA form, the CDR3 reads TGTGCCAGCAGTTTATCGGACAAGAGGGTGGAAAAACTGTTTTTT. It specifies CASSLSDKRVEKLFF.

This clonotype has at least ten counts. J is TRBJ2-3 and V is TRBV6-5; TRBD1 matches at 9 bases. Germline values: CDR1 MNHEY, CDR2 SVGAGI. The V and J ends lost 6 bases and 3 bases, in that order; junction bases with no gene match: 4. The CDR3 extends over 14 amino acids. The CDR3 spells CASRHGQGTDTQYF. In DNA form, the CDR3 reads TGTGCCAGCAGACACGGACAGGGGACAGATACGCAGTATTTT.

This clonotype came up many times. The chain combines TRBV18 with TRBJ2-7, with 9 positions matching TRBD2. V shed 0 bases, J shed 1 base, and the junction held 1 base outside the gene matches. CDR1 and CDR2 from the germline V gene are KGHSH and LQKENI. The CDR3 contains 15 residues. The CDR3 region is CASSPPTSGSYEQYF. CDR3 sequence (DNA): TGTGCCAGCTCACCACCGACTAGCGGTTCCTACGAGCAGTACTTC.

This clonotype has a count of ten or more. The chain is built from TRBV19 and TRBJ1-4, with TRBD1 matching over 7 bases. The CDR3 is made up of 17 amino acids. J gave up 1 base and V 5 bases, and 10 bases lay outside the gene matches. CDR1 LNHDA and CDR2 SQIVND come from the germline V gene (reference sequence). The CDR3 loop is CASSPLTGRGTNEKLFF. The CDR3, as DNA: TGTGCCAGTAGTCCCCTGACAGGGAGAGGAACTAATGAAAAACTGTTTTTT.

Comments on this clonotype: A junction boundary mismatches the germline segment, possibly from a read error. The gene calls are TRBV5-5 and TRBJ2-7; 9 bases map to TRBD1. This CDR3 is built from 15 residues. CDR1 is SGHKS, CDR2 YYEKEE, per germline (reference sequence). The chain's CDR3 is CASSLKQGATYEQYF. DNA of the CDR3: TGCGCCAGCAGCTTGAAACAGGGGGCGACGTACGAGCAGTACTTC.

This clonotype was found a few times. The chain joins TRBV9 to TRBJ1-1; weak D call: TRBD1 (5 bases). Germline V CDR1 and CDR2: SGDLS, YYNGEE. The CDR3 has 14 residues. Trimming took 4 bases from V and 0 from J, leaving 10 bases between them. CDR3 sequence (DNA): TGTGCCAGCAGCCCCTGGGGCATGAACACTGAAGCTTTCTTT. Translating gives CASSPWGMNTEAFF. The complete variable domain, with remaining parts taken from reference TRBV9 and TRBJ1-1, reads DSGVTQTPKHLITATGQRVTLRCSPRSGDLSVYWYQQSLDQGLQFLIQYYNGEERAKGNILERFSAQQFPDLHSELNLSSLELGDSALYFCASSPWGMNTEAFFGQGTRLTVV.

This clonotype has at least ten counts. This rearrangement joins TRBV12-3 or TRBV12-4 to TRBJ1-5, with TRBD1 as a possible D gene (5 bases). The CDR3 covers 16 residues. Trimming removed 4 bases at V and 0 bases at J, with 13 bases between. The CDR3 nucleotides are TGTGCCAGCAGTTGGTGGGGCCCCTATAGCAATCAGCCCCAGCATTTT. It yields the protein CASSWWGPYSNQPQHF.

This clonotype was picked up many times. The gene calls are TRBV5-1 and TRBJ1-2; TRBD1 might be the D (5 bases). Germline V gene data show CDR1 as SGHRS and CDR2 as YFSETQ. CDR3 length: 15 amino acids. V was trimmed by 2 bases and J by 4 bases, leaving 15 bases between them. CDR3 sequence (DNA): TGCGCCAGCAGCTTAGAAACAGGCAACTCCTATGGCTACACCTTC. Protein product: CASSLETGNSYGYTF.

The V gene is TRBV7-3, the J gene TRBJ1-1; D uncertain. This CDR3 has 16 amino acids. The V and J ends lost 3 bases and 0 bases respectively, with 14 bases between them. CDR1 and CDR2 from the germline V gene are SGHTA and FQGTGA. Here the CDR3 DNA reads TGTGCCAGCAGCTTCTCCCCCGGAGGCCTGAACACTGAAGCTTTCTTT. It translates to CASSFSPGGLNTEAFF.

This clonotype was observed at least ten times. The genes are TRBV10-2 and TRBJ2-1; the D gene is possibly TRBD2 (5 bases). With 5 bases removed from V and 9 bases from J, the gap between germline ends came to 11 bases. Germline CDR1 reads WSHSY; CDR2 reads SAAADI. This CDR3 contains 12 residues. CDR3 sequence (DNA): TGCGCCAGCAGTTCCGGGGTAGGTGAGCAGTTCTTC. Protein product: CASSSGVGEQFF.

This clonotype showed up many times. This chain uses TRBV3-1 with TRBJ2-6; 7 bases map to TRBD2. This CDR3 has 15 residues. Germline loops: CDR1 LGHDT, CDR2 YNNKEL (reference sequence). V lost 3 bases and J lost 4; bases outside the gene matches: 3. CDR3 sequence: CASSQTSTGANVLTF. CDR3 DNA: TGTGCCAGCAGCCAGACTAGCACCGGGGCCAACGTCCTGACTTTC.

This sequence joins TRBV24-1 and TRBJ2-3; the D gene is possibly TRBD1 (5 bases). V was cut by 6 bases and J by 2 bases, with 20 bases left in between. Germline V gene data show CDR1 as KGHDR and CDR2 as SFDVKD. The CDR3 consists of 17 residues. CDR3 nucleotides: TGTGCCACCAGTCCCTTCTCAGGGATGGGGCACACAGATACGCAGTATTTT. Residues: CATSPFSGMGHTDTQYF.

There are many counts of this clonotype. The chain recombines TRBV20-1 with TRBJ2-3, with 10 bases lining up with TRBD2. In germline, CDR1 is DFQATT, CDR2 SNEGSKA (reference sequence). Trimming removed 5 bases from V and 5 bases from J; junction bases left unmatched: 13. The CDR3 is made up of 16 amino acids. CDR3 protein: CSAGRGSGGAGDTQYF. CDR3 DNA sequence: TGCAGTGCTGGACGAGGGAGCGGGGGGGCGGGAGATACGCAGTATTTT.

This clonotype came up many times. The chain uses TRBV5-8 and TRBJ2-3; a possible D gene is TRBD2 (7 bases). Germline lookup yields CDR1 SGHTS and CDR2 YDEGEE. The CDR3 extends over 15 amino acids. The V end was cut by 3 bases, the J end by 5 bases, with 16 bases between. The CDR3 nucleotides are TGTGCCAGCAGCTCTAAGGGGGGGGGACAAGATACGCAGTATTTT. Its protein is CASSSKGGGQDTQYF.

This clonotype occurred many times. The chain's CDR3 is CASSFGTGQSYEQYF. The CDR3 coding sequence is TGTGCCAGCAGTTTCGGGACAGGACAGTCCTACGAGCAGTACTTC. The J gene is TRBJ2-7, the V gene TRBV6-5, with 8 bases aligning to TRBD1. Trimming cost V 4 bases and J 1 base; bases outside gene matches: 6. Germline-derived CDR1 and CDR2 are MNHEY and SVGAGI. The CDR3 contains 15 residues.

On this clonotype: One junction end disagrees with the germline gene, perhaps due to a read error. V is TRBV9 and J is TRBJ2-7, with D perhaps given as TRBD1 or TRBD2 (5 bases each). Germline V gene sequence: CDR1 SGDLS, CDR2 YYNGEE. The CDR3 totals 13 residues. The CDR3 protein is CASSLTGTGAVNF. The CDR3 DNA sequence: TGTGCCAGCAGCCTAACAGGCACCGGGGCAGTAAACTTC.

This clonotype was seen many times. The chain joins TRBV6-2 or TRBV6-3 to TRBJ2-7, with 10 bases matching TRBD1. The germline CDR1 and CDR2 sequences are MNHEY and SVGEGT. The J segment lost 1 base and the V segment lost 6 bases, leaving 6 bases of the junction unmatched. The CDR3 contains 15 residues. CDR3 coding DNA: TGTGCCAGCAGGCCCGGACAGGGGGGTTCCTACGAGCAGTACTTC. Protein sequence: CASRPGQGGSYEQYF.

A remark on this clonotype: One end of the junction does not line up with germline, which may come from a read error. The rearrangement uses TRBV11-3 and TRBJ1-3; D gene unclear. CDR1 and CDR2 (germline): SGHNT, YENEEA. The CDR3 extends over 18 amino acids. As DNA, the CDR3 is TGCTCCCCGGAACCTACGAGCAGTACACGGAGCTCTGGGAACACCATATATTTT. Translated, it gives CSPEPTSSTRSSGNTIYF.

This clonotype was picked up many times. This rearrangement joins TRBV10-2 to TRBJ2-7, with 7 bases lining up with TRBD1. CDR1 and CDR2 from the germline V gene are WSHSY and SAAADI. CDR3 size: 13 residues. Trimming cost V 3 bases and J 4 bases; bases outside gene matches: 3. The chain's CDR3 is CASSDSDRYEQYF. CDR3 DNA: TGCGCCAGCAGTGATTCGGACAGGTACGAGCAGTACTTC.

This clonotype was picked up many times. V and J are TRBV3-1 and TRBJ1-6; perhaps TRBD1 as D (5 bases). Germline CDR1 is LGHDT and CDR2 is YNNKEL (reference sequence). The CDR3 consists of 13 residues. Trimming left V 0 bases short and J 13 bases short, with 10 bases between. The CDR3 nucleotides read TGTGCCAGCAGCCAAGATCCGGGGCTCCCCCTCCACTTT. Protein product: CASSQDPGLPLHF.

Many counts were recorded for this clonotype. The rearrangement links TRBV5-8 to TRBJ2-2, with D perhaps matching TRBD1 or TRBD2 (5 bases each). V lost 0 bases to trimming and J lost 6 bases, with 12 bases between them. Germline assignment: CDR1 SGHTS and CDR2 YDEGEE. This CDR3 is built from 15 residues. The CDR3 here is CASSLEGTRAGELFF. Here the CDR3 DNA reads TGTGCCAGCAGCTTGGAGGGGACCCGGGCCGGGGAGCTGTTTTTT.

This clonotype was observed at least ten times. V gene TRBV11-2 combines with J gene TRBJ2-3, with 7 nucleotides matching TRBD2. J gave up 9 bases and V 1 base, and 13 bases lay outside the gene matches. The CDR3 is 16 residues long. Germline CDR1 SGHAT, CDR2 FQNNGV. The CDR3 protein is CASSLVAGPSGRTQYF. Here the CDR3 DNA reads TGTGCCAGCAGCTTAGTCGCGGGTCCTTCCGGGAGGACGCAGTATTTT.